This T cell receptor beta chain was profiled in a study of cytomegalovirus exposure and HLA in healthy donors. Turning to the study itself: About 85 million unique TCRs from HLA-typed donors were held in an early release of data. In terms of ancestry, the Caucasian-associated cluster contained around four fifths of the 300 to 400 genotyped donors. Findings of the study overall: Several V segments, TRBV6-2 and TRBV6-3 among them, could not be told apart and were dropped. Previously analyzed data showed that most TCR beta V segments were productive at a frequency of about 87% or about 30%.

PCR was performed using 60 Vbeta and 13 Jbeta primers. Using immunoSEQ multiplex PCR, the repertoire was profiled, and TCRdb retains in-frame clones only, with some absent. This table has 100,000 to 150,000 clones, about 74% appearing once. The V and J ends lost 6 bases and 1 base respectively, with 18 bases between them. The CDR3 runs to 16 residues. CDR1 and CDR2 (germline): SNHLY, FYNNEI. This clone was counted at least ten times. Its antigen is not identified. The chain has TRBV2 and TRBJ1-1; D possibly corresponds to TRBD1 (5 bases). Input material: PBMCs. This receptor was identified in a woman aged 45-60 years in good health and CMV-seropositive. CDR3 region: CASSLFTQAQNTEAFF. The DNA for the CDR3 is TGTGCCAGCAGCCTATTTACACAGGCCCAGAACACTGAAGCTTTCTTT.